This TCR beta chain was identified during a study of vaccination effects on CD4 cells after COVID-19. Study results and caveats: A shortage of convalescent patients and an absence of early post-infection timepoints characterized the study.

CDR3 length: 12 amino acids. Germline assignment: CDR1 MNHNY and CDR2 SVGAGI (reference sequence). V was clipped by 6 bases and J by 1 base, with 6 bases between them. Regarding this clone: Its antigen remains unknown.

TCRdb's table, derived via immunoSEQ multiplex PCR, lists solely in-frame clones and lacks some. Of about 63,000 clones listed, approximately 71% are singletons. In the ViraFEST assay, antigen-specific CD4+ clonotypes were identified by expansion after peptide-pool stimulation. Once cultured for approximately ten days, the cells underwent separation to obtain CD4+ T cells. Vaccinees lacked prior SARS-CoV-2 infection and tested negative for nucleocapsid antibodies. This sample comprised CD4+ T cells from PBMCs cultured with HCoV-OC43 spike peptides, obtained before COVID-19 vaccination. Regarding subset: HCoV-OC43 spike overlapping peptide pool stimulation. This receptor was identified in a human donor who received a COVID-19 vaccine. The chain combines TRBV6-6 with TRBJ1-1, with no clear D. The DNA of the CDR3 is TGTGCCAGCAGCCTTTCGAACACTGAAGCTTTCTTT. Its translation is CASSLSNTEAFF.